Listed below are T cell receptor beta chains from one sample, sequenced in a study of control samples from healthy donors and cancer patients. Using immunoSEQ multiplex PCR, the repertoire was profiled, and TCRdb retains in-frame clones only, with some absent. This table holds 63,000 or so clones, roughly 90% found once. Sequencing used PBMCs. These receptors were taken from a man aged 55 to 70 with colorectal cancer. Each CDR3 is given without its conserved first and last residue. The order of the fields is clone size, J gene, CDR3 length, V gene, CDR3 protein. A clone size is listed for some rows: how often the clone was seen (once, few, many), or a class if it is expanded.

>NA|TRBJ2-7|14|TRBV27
ASSPAWGAGSYEQY
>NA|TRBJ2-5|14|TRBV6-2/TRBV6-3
ASSYSLAGGQETQY
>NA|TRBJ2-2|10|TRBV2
ASGRNTGELF
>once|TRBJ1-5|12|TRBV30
AWSKGQSGQPQH
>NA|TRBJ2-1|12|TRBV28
ASSETFLRNEQF
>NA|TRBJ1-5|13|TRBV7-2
ASSPSGGWSQPQH
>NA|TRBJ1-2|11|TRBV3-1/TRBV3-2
ASSQGSGHGYT
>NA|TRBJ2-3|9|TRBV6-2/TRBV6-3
ASSITDTQY
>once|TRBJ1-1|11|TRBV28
ASSLRQLSEAF
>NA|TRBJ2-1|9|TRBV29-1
SHRGGNEQF